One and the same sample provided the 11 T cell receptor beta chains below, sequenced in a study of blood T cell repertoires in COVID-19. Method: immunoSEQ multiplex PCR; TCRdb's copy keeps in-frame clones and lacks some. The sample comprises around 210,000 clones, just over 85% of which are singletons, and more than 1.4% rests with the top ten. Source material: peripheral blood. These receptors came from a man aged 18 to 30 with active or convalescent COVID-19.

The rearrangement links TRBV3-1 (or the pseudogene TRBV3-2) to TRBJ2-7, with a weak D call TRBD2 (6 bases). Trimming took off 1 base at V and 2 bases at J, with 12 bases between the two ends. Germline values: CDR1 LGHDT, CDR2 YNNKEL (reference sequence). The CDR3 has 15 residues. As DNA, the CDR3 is TGTGCCAGCAGCCAAGTAATGGGAGGAACCTACGAGCAGTACTTC. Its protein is CASSQVMGGTYEQYF.

Here the CDR3 reads CASSEEGTNQPQHF. CDR3 sequence (DNA): TGCGCCAGCAGTGAGGAGGGTACCAATCAGCCCCAGCATTTT. V usage is TRBV10-1 and J usage is TRBJ1-5; D not certain. The CDR3 length is 14 residues. CDR1 WNHNN and CDR2 SYGVQD come from the germline V gene (reference sequence). The V gene lost 2 bases and the J gene lost 3 bases, with 8 bases spanning the gap.

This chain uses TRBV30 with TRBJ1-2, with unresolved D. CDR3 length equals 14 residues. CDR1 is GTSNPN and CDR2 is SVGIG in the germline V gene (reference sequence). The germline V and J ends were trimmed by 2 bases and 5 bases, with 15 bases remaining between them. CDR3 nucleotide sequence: TGTGCCTGGAGTCACGACACTCTGGCGTATGGCTACACCTTC. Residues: CAWSHDTLAYGYTF.

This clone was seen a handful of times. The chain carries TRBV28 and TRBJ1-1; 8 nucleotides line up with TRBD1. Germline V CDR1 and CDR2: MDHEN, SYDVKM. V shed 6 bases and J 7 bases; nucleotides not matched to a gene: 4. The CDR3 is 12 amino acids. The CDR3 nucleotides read TGTGCCAGCAGACCAGGGGGCCGTGAAGCTTTCTTT. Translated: CASRPGGREAFF.

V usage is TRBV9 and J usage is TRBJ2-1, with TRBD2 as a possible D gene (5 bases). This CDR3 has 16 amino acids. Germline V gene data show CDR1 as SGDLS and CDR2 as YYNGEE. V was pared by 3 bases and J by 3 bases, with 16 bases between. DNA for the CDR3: TGTGCCAGCAGCGCTGTTGAACGTGACTACTACAATGAGCAGTTCTTC. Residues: CASSAVERDYYNEQFF.

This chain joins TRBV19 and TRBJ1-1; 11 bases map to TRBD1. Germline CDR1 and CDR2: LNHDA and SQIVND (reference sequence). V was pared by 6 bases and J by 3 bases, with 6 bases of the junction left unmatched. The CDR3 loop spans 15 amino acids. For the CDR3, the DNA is TGTGCCAGTAGCCGGGACAGGGGGTATGACACTGAAGCTTTCTTT. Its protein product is CASSRDRGYDTEAFF.

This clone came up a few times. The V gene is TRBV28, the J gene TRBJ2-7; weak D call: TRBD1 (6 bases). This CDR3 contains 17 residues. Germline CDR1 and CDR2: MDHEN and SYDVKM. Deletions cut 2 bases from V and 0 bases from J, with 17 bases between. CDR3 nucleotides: TGTGCCAGCAGTTTAATGTCAGGGGCATGGCCCTCCTACGAGCAGTACTTC. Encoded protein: CASSLMSGAWPSYEQYF.

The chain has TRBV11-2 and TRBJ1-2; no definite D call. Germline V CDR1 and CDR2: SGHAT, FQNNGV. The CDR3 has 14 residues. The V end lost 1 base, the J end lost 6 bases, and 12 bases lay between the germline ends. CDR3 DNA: TGTGCCAGCAGCTTAGGTGGCCAAGTCAATGGCTACACCTTC. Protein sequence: CASSLGGQVNGYTF. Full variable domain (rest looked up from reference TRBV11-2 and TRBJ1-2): EAGVAQSPRYKIIEKRQSVAFWCNPISGHATLYWYQQILGQGPKLLIQFQNNGVVDDSQLPKDRFSAERLKGVDSTLKIQPAKLEDSAVYLCASSLGGQVNGYTFGSGTRLTVV.

The CDR3 coding sequence is TGTGCCAGCAGCTTGGATCCAACAGGGATCTATTCACCCCTCCACTTT. The encoded protein is CASSLDPTGIYSPLHF. The V gene is TRBV7-2, the J gene TRBJ1-6; TRBD1 might be the D (6 bases). This CDR3 has 16 amino acids. Trimming pared 3 bases from V and 8 bases from J, leaving 17 bases between. Germline loops: CDR1 SGHTA, CDR2 FQGNSA.

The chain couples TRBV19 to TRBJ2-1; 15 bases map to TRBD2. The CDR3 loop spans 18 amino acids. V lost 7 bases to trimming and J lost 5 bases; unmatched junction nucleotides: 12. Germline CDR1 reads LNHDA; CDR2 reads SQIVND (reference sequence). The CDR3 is CASTPRGGTSGRNNEQFF. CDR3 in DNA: TGTGCCAGTACCCCCCGGGGCGGGACTAGCGGGAGGAACAATGAGCAGTTCTTC.

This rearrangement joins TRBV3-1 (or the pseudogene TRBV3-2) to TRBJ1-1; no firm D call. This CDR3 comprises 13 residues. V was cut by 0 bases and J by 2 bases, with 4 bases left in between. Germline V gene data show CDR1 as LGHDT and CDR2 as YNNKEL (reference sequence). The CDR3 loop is CASSQEHNTEAFF. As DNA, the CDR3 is TGTGCCAGCAGCCAAGAACATAACACTGAAGCTTTCTTT.